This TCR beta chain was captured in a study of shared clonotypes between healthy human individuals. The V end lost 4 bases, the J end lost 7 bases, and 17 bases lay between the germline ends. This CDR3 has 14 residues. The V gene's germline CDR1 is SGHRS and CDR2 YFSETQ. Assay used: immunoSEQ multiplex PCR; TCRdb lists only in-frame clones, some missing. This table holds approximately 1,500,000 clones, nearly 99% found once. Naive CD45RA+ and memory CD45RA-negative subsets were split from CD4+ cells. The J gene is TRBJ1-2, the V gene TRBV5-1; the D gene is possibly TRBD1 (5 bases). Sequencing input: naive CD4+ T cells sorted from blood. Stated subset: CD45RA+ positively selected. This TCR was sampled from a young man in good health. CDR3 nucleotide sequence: TGCGCCAGCAGCCCGAAGGCGGGGACTGGTGGCTACACCTTC. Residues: CASSPKAGTGGYTF.